The clone carrying this TCR beta chain was detected once. The data were obtained in a study of cytomegalovirus exposure and HLA in healthy donors. The PCR used 60 Vbeta and 13 Jbeta primers. Generated by immunoSEQ multiplex PCR, the TCRdb table keeps only in-frame clones and is missing some. The sample shows about 160,000 clones, around four fifths of them seen only once. V dropped 4 bases and J dropped 1 base, with 11 bases sitting between them. CDR3 size: 14 residues. Germline V CDR1 and CDR2: LNHDA, SQIVND (reference sequence). The J gene is TRBJ2-7, the V gene TRBV19, with a weak D call TRBD1 (6 bases). The sequenced sample was PBMCs. This clonotype was sampled from a man in his forties or fifties in good health and CMV-seropositive. CDR3 DNA sequence: TGTGCCAGTAGTAGGACAGAAAGTTCCTACGAGCAGTACTTC. Its protein product is CASSRTESSYEQYF.